The present T cell receptor beta chain was sequenced within a study of regulatory T cells in long-lasting Graves disease. Study-wide findings and caveats: Favoring TRBV28, TRBJ1-2 and TRBJ2-5 was a feature seen in persistent disease. Rather than thyroid tissue, only peripheral blood underwent study.

Indicated time point: persistent/refractory GD, antithyroid drugs over 5 years with positive TRAb. PBMC-extracted RNA yielded the TCR library. Trimming at V came to 6 bases and at J to 6 bases, leaving 4 bases not matched to a gene. This CDR3 comprises 12 residues. The germline CDR1 and CDR2 sequences are SQVTM and ANQGSEA. Library construction for TCR beta used iRepertoire HTBI primers and Arm-PCR of CDR3 regions. MiXCR, run by TCRdb on the multiplex PCR reads, gives a single entry per CDR3 protein. This sample has around 400,000 distinct CDR3 sequences, with roughly 20% found just once. Of note for this clonotype: Its target is not known.

The material sequenced was peripheral blood mononuclear cells (PBMCs), taken when the disease was refractory, from a patient treated with antithyroid drugs. This TCR was sampled from a woman aged 40 to 50 with Graves disease. This sequence joins TRBV29-1 and TRBJ1-2; 10 positions match TRBD1. The CDR3 region is CSVGQGVDGYTF. CDR3 coding DNA: TGCAGCGTCGGACAGGGGGTTGATGGCTACACCTTC.